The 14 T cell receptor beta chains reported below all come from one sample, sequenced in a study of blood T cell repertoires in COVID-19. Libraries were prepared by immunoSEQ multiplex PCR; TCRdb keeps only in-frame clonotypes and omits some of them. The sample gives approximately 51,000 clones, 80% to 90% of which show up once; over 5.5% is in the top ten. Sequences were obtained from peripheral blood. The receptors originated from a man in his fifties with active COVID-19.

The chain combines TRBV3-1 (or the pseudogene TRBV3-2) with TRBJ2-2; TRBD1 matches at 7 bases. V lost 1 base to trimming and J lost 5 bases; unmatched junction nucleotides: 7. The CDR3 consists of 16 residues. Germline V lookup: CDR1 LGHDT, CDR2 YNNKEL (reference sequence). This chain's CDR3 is CASSQGQGIGTGELFF. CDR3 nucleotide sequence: TGTGCCAGCAGCCAAGGACAGGGTATTGGTACCGGGGAGCTGTTTTTT.

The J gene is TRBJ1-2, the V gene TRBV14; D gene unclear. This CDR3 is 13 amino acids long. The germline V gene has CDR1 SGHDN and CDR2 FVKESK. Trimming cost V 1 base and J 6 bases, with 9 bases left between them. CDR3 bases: TGTGCCAGCAGCCAAGCCGGGATACATGGCTACACCTTC. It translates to CASSQAGIHGYTF.

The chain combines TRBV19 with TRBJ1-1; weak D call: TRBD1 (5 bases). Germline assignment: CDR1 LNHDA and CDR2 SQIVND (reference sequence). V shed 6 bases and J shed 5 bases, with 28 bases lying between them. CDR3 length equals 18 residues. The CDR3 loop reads CASSGRVRLFSYQTEAFF. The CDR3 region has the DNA TGTGCCAGTAGCGGCAGGGTTAGGCTCTTTTCTTATCAAACTGAAGCTTTCTTT.

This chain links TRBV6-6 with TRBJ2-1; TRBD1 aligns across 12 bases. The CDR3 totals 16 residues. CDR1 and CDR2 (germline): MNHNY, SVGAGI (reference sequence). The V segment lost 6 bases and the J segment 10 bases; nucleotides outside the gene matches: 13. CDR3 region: CASRPPPGQGAGEQFF. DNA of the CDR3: TGTGCCAGCAGACCACCCCCGGGACAGGGGGCAGGGGAGCAGTTCTTC.

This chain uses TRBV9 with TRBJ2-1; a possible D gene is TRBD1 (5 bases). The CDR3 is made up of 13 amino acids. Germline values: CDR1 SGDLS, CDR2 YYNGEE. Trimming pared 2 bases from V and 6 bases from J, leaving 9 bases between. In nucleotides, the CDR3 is TGTGCCAGCAGCGTCCAGGGTCCCAATGAGCAGTTCTTC. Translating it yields CASSVQGPNEQFF.

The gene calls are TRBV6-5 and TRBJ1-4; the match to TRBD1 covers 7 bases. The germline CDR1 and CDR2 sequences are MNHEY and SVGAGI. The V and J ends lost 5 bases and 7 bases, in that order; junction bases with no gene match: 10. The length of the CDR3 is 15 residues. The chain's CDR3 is CASSPYRGKGEKLFF. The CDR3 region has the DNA TGTGCCAGCAGTCCCTACAGGGGAAAAGGTGAAAAACTGTTTTTT.

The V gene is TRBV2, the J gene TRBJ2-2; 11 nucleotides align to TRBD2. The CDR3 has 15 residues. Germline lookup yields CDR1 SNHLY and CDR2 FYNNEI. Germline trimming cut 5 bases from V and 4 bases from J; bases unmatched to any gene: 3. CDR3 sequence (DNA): TGTGCCAGCAGTTTAGCGGGGGGGCCCACCGGGGAGCTGTTTTTT. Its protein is CASSLAGGPTGELFF.

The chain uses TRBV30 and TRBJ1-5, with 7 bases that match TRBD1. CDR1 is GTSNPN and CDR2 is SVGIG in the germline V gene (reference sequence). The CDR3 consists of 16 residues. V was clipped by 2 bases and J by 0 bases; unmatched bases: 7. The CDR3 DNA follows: TGTGCCTGGAGTCGCCGGGACAGCTATAGCAATCAGCCCCAGCATTTT. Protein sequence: CAWSRRDSYSNQPQHF.

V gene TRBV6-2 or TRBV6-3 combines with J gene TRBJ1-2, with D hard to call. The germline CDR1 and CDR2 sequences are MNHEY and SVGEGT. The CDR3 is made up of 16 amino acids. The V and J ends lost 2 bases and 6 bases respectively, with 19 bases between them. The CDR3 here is CASSYADMRRLHGYTF. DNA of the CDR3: TGTGCCAGCAGTTACGCCGACATGAGAAGGCTTCATGGCTACACCTTC.

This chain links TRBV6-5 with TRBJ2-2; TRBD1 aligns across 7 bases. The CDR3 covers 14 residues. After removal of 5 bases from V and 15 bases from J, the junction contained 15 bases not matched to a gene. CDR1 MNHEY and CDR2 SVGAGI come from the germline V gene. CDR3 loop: CASSRIIGTEVLFF. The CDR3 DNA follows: TGTGCCAGCAGTAGGATCATCGGGACAGAAGTGTTGTTTTTT.

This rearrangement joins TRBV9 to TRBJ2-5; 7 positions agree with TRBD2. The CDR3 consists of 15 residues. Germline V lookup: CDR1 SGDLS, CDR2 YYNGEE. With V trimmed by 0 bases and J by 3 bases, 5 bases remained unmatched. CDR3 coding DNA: TGTGCCAGCAGCGTAGGGGCTAGCGGCAAAGAGACCCAGTACTTC. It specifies CASSVGASGKETQYF.

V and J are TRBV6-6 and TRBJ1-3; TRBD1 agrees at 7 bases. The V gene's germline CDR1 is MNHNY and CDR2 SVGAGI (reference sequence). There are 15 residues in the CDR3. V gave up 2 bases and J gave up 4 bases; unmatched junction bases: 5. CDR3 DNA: TGTGCCAGCAGTTACGAGGGGGCGCGCGGAAACACCATATATTTT. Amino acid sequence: CASSYEGARGNTIYF.

CDR3 protein: CASSEVGTGGTYEQYF. In DNA form, the CDR3 reads TGTGCCAGCAGTGAAGTGGGAACGGGAGGCACCTACGAGCAGTACTTC. The chain employs TRBV2 and TRBJ2-7; 7 bases agree with TRBD2. The CDR3 consists of 16 residues. CDR1 is SNHLY, CDR2 FYNNEI, per germline. The J segment lost 2 bases and the V segment lost 1 base, leaving 8 bases of the junction unmatched.

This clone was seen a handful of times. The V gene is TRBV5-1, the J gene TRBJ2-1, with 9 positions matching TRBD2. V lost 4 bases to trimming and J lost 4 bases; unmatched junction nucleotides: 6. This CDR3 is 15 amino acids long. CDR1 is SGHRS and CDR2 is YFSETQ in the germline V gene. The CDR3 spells CASSPGTSLYNEQFF. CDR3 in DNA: TGCGCCAGCAGCCCCGGGACTAGCCTTTACAATGAGCAGTTCTTC.